Following are 20 T cell receptor beta chains from one sample sequenced in a study of shared clonotypes between healthy human individuals (dated by TCRdb to 2018 to 2021). CD8 naive samples were obtained by positive selection for CCR7 among CD45RO-negative cells, yielding a CD45RA+CCR7+ population from which TemRA cells were excluded. The method was the immunoSEQ multiplex PCR assay. Entries here come from immuneACCESS through TCRdb and include only in-frame sequences with V and J called. Some clones fail to appear in such tables; in the studies checked, an unresolved V gene covers under half of the shortfall, and the cause of the remainder is unknown. Recorded for this sample are about 2 million clones; roughly 94% of them occurred a single time. In total, the top ten clones hold 1% to 1.3% of the sample. The sequenced sample was naive CD8+ T cells sorted from blood. Read against the paper, the sample's cell subset or site label means: CD45RA+CCR7+. These receptors originate from a man aged 18-30 years in good health.

The V call is TRBV7-8, the J call TRBJ2-7; D call uncertain. Looked up from germline, CDR1 is SGHVS and CDR2 is FQNEAQ. V lost 5 bases, J lost 0 bases, and 11 bases lay in between. The CDR3 has 14 amino acids. The DNA for the CDR3 is TGTGCCAGCAGCCTTTCTACAGTCTCCTACGAGCAGTACTTC. This sequence encodes CASSLSTVSYEQYF.

Details on this clone: At the DNA level, this CDR3 is encoded by other sequences in the same sample as well. As DNA, the CDR3 is TGTGCCAGCAGCCTGGGACTAGCGGAATACAATGAGCAGTTCTTC. Encoded protein: CASSLGLAEYNEQFF. The chain combines TRBV7-9 with TRBJ2-1, with TRBD2 identical over 11 bases. The germline CDR1 and CDR2 sequences are SEHNR and FQNEAQ (reference sequence). There are 15 residues in the CDR3. The trim removed 5 bases at V and 4 bases at J, leaving 4 bases unmatched.

Turning to this clone: The same CDR3 arises from other DNA sequences in this sample as well. The chain has TRBV9 and TRBJ2-5; TRBD2 aligns across 13 bases. This CDR3 region has 15 residues. From germline, CDR1 is SGDLS and CDR2 YYNGEE. V lost 3 bases to trimming and J lost 3 bases; unmatched junction nucleotides: 2. As DNA, the CDR3 is TGTGCCAGCAGCGCCGGACTAGCGGGAGAAGAGACCCAGTACTTC. Its protein is CASSAGLAGEETQYF.

The CDR3 DNA is TGTGCCTGGAGAGGGACAGGGGGCTACACAGATACGCAGTATTTT. This sequence encodes CAWRGTGGYTDTQYF. This sequence joins TRBV30 and TRBJ2-3; 12 positions agree with TRBD1. The CDR3 runs to 15 residues. V was clipped by 3 bases and J by 2 bases; unmatched bases: 3. CDR1 is GTSNPN and CDR2 is SVGIG in the germline V gene (reference sequence).

This sequence joins TRBV7-9 and TRBJ1-2; weak D call: TRBD1 (5 bases). V shed 5 bases and J shed 5 bases, with 9 bases lying between them. CDR3 size: 12 residues. Germline V gene lookup returns CDR1 SEHNR and CDR2 FQNEAQ (reference sequence). The CDR3 here is CASSRDPYGYTF. CDR3 in DNA: TGTGCCAGCAGCCGGGACCCGTATGGCTACACCTTC.

The CDR3 sequence is CASSLIGGPYEQYF. The CDR3 DNA reads TGTGCCAGCAGCTTAATCGGGGGTCCCTACGAGCAGTACTTC. This rearrangement joins TRBV11-1 to TRBJ2-7, with D possibly being TRBD2 (6 bases). This CDR3 has 14 amino acids. Germline CDR1 SGHAT, CDR2 FQDESV (reference sequence). Trimming stripped 2 bases from V and 2 bases from J, with 10 bases between.

The chain recombines TRBV6-5 with TRBJ2-5; D remains ambiguous. Trimming left V 4 bases short and J 3 bases short, with 12 bases between. Looked up from germline, CDR1 is MNHEY and CDR2 is SVGAGI. The CDR3 is 14 residues long. The CDR3 nucleotides read TGTGCCAGCAGTTGCATAGACTGCAAAGAGACCCAGTACTTC. Residues: CASSCIDCKETQYF.

The chain joins TRBV6-1 to TRBJ2-7, with TRBD1 as a possible D gene (6 bases). The CDR3 consists of 13 residues. Deletions cut 7 bases from V and 2 bases from J, with 12 bases between. Per germline, CDR1 MNHNS and CDR2 SASEGT. In nucleotides, the CDR3 is TGTGCCAGCACCGTTAGACAGGCCTACGAGCAGTACTTC. It is translated as CASTVRQAYEQYF.

The gene calls are TRBV6-1 and TRBJ2-7, with TRBD1 matching 10 bases. The ends lost 8 bases at V and 3 bases at J; junction bases unmatched: 4. Per the germline V gene, CDR1 is MNHNS and CDR2 is SASEGT. The CDR3 length is 13 residues. The CDR3 loop reads CASRQGALYEQYF. The CDR3 bases are TGTGCCAGCCGACAGGGGGCCCTCTACGAGCAGTACTTC.

The chain joins TRBV9 to TRBJ2-7; 8 nucleotides agree with TRBD2. Germline V gene sequence: CDR1 SGDLS, CDR2 YYNGEE. V lost 0 bases to trimming and J lost 3 bases; unmatched junction nucleotides: 8. The CDR3 loop spans 16 amino acids. CDR3 protein: CASSVARTSGLYEQYF. DNA of the CDR3: TGTGCCAGCAGCGTAGCTCGCACTAGCGGACTCTACGAGCAGTACTTC.

The chain recombines TRBV2 with TRBJ2-5; 7 nucleotides match TRBD2. Losses at the gene ends were 5 bases for V and 4 bases for J; bases not matched to a gene: 7. Looked up from germline, CDR1 is SNHLY and CDR2 is FYNNEI. The CDR3 has 14 residues. CDR3 sequence (DNA): TGTGCCAGCAGTCCTACTCCGGGGGGAGAGACCCAGTACTTC. Encoded protein: CASSPTPGGETQYF.

J is TRBJ2-3 and V is TRBV4-3; TRBD2 might be the D (5 bases). Trimming stripped 0 bases from V and 1 base from J, with 8 bases between. The CDR3 runs 15 residues. CDR1 LGHNA and CDR2 YSLEER come from the germline V gene. As DNA, the CDR3 is TGCGCCAGCAGCCAAGAAGTCGGGGGCACAGATACGCAGTATTTT. This encodes CASSQEVGGTDTQYF.

The chain joins TRBV5-1 to TRBJ2-1; no definite D call. Trimming shortened V by 1 base and J by 7 bases, and 9 bases separated the two germline ends. CDR1 and CDR2 from the germline V gene are SGHRS and YFSETQ. This CDR3 spans 13 amino acids. CDR3 sequence reads: CASSLREWNEQFF. The CDR3 nucleotides are TGCGCCAGCAGCTTGAGGGAATGGAATGAGCAGTTCTTC.

The chain uses TRBV5-4 and TRBJ2-1; D is uncertain. This CDR3 has 14 amino acids. V lost 2 bases, J lost 10 bases, and 16 bases lay in between. Germline values: CDR1 SGHNT, CDR2 YYREEE (reference sequence). The CDR3 region is CASSFSTPRLEQFF. DNA of the CDR3: TGTGCCAGCAGCTTTTCGACGCCTCGATTAGAGCAGTTCTTC. The full variable domain, completed using reference TRBV5-4 and TRBJ2-1, is ETGVTQSPTHLIKTRGQQVTLRCSSQSGHNTVSWYQQALGQGPQFIFQYYREEENGRGNFPPRFSGLQFPNYSSELNVNALELDDSALYLCASSFSTPRLEQFFGPGTRLTVL.

V gene TRBV2 combines with J gene TRBJ1-4; possible D gene TRBD1, 5 bases. Germline CDR1 reads SNHLY; CDR2 reads FYNNEI. CDR3 length: 12 amino acids. The V end lost 5 bases, the J end lost 7 bases, and 8 bases lay between the germline ends. This CDR3 reads CASSPGPEKLFF. In DNA form, the CDR3 reads TGTGCCAGCAGTCCAGGGCCTGAAAAACTGTTTTTT. The variable domain in full, completed from reference TRBV2 and TRBJ1-4, reads EPEVTQTPSHQVTQMGQEVILRCVPISNHLYFYWYRQILGQKVEFLVSFYNNEISEKSEIFDDQFSVERPDGSNFTLKIRSTKLEDSAMYFCASSPGPEKLFFGSGTQLSVL.

Worth noting for this clone: This sample also contains other DNA sequences that code for the same CDR3. The chain has TRBV5-6 and TRBJ2-7; weak D call: TRBD1 (6 bases). The CDR3 runs to 12 residues. Germline CDR1 reads SGHDT; CDR2 reads YYEEEE. Trimming left V 3 bases short and J 4 bases short, with 8 bases between. In DNA, the CDR3 is TGTGCCAGCAGCTCCGGGACATACGAGCAGTACTTC. Translated, it gives CASSSGTYEQYF.

V is TRBV6-5 and J is TRBJ2-1, with 9 bases lining up with TRBD2. This CDR3 comprises 16 residues. Germline V gene lookup returns CDR1 MNHEY and CDR2 SVGAGI. V shed 0 bases and J 3 bases; nucleotides not matched to a gene: 3. CDR3 bases: TGTGCCAGCAGTTACTCCGTAGCGGGGGTCTACAATGAGCAGTTCTTC. Amino acid sequence: CASSYSVAGVYNEQFF.

The chain is built from TRBV13 and TRBJ2-7; D might be TRBD1 (6 bases). This CDR3 spans 14 amino acids. With 5 bases removed from V and 5 bases from J, the gap between germline ends came to 16 bases. The germline V gene encodes CDR1 PRHDT and CDR2 FYEKMQ (reference sequence). CDR3 sequence reads: CASSVRQAGDEQYF. CDR3 sequence (DNA): TGTGCCAGCAGCGTACGACAGGCGGGCGACGAGCAGTACTTC. Together with reference TRBV13 and TRBJ2-7, the CDR3 gives the full variable domain: AAGVIQSPRHLIKEKRETATLKCYPIPRHDTVYWYQQGPGQDPQFLISFYEKMQSDKGSIPDRFSAQQFSDYHSELNMSSLELGDSALYFCASSVRQAGDEQYFGPGTRLTVT.

The chain uses TRBV27 and TRBJ2-3, with no clear D. The CDR3 extends over 15 amino acids. V was clipped by 3 bases and J by 2 bases, with 12 bases between them. Germline assignment: CDR1 MNHEY and CDR2 SMNVEV (reference sequence). CDR3 bases: TGTGCCAGCAGTTTGGTAGCCCCCTACACAGATACGCAGTATTTT. Its translation: CASSLVAPYTDTQYF.

The chain has TRBV9 and TRBJ2-7; either TRBD1 or TRBD2 may fit D (6 bases each). Trimming cost V 3 bases and J 0 bases, with 13 bases left between them. CDR3 length equals 15 residues. The germline CDR1 and CDR2 sequences are SGDLS and YYNGEE. As DNA, the CDR3 is TGTGCCAGCAGCGCGGGGGCGGGGAGCTCCTACGAGCAGTACTTC. The encoded protein is CASSAGAGSSYEQYF.